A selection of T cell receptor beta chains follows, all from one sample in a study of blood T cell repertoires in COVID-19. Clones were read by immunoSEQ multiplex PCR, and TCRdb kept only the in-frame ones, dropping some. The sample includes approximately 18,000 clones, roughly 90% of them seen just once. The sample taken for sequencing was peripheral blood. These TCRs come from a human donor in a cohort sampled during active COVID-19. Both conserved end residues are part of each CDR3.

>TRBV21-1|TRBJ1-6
CASSKGQNRSGQGTSPLHF
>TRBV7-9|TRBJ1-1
CASSHYGAPNTEAFF
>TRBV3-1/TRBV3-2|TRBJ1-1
CASSQEGRGAFF
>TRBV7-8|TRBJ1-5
CASSLGWAFGQPQHF
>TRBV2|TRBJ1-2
CASSLLGQAGGYTF
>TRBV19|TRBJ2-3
CASRDRGRTDTQYF
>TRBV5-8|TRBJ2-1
CASSLLTGGQDEQFF
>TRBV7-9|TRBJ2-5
CASTTTMTVNQETQYF
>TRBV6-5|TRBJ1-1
CASSHRTGGTEAFF
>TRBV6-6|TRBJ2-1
CASSFRDRGGNEQFF
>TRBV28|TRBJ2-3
CASRTGAAFTQYF
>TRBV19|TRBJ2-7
CASSLGQGLIYEQYF
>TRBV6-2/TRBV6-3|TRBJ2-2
CASSRGTGELFF
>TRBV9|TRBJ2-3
CASSVRLEPDTQYF
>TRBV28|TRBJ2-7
CASSFASGESYEQYF
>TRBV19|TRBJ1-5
CASSGDTHNQPQHF